The 15 T cell receptor beta chains below were found in one sample sequenced in a study of CD8 T cells in Susac syndrome. The RNA input was roughly 0.45 to 1 ug, and it was reverse transcribed with random hexamers. TCRdb independently ran MiXCR on the immunoSEQ multiplex PCR reads; one entry per CDR3 protein. Of about 160,000 distinct CDR3 sequences listed, approximately 95% are singletons. Sequenced material: CD4+ T cells from PBMCs. These receptor sequences come from a human donor with Susac syndrome.

The chain couples TRBV7-9 to TRBJ1-1, with D perhaps TRBD1 (5 bases). CDR3 length: 14 residues. The V and J ends lost 1 base and 5 bases respectively, with 11 bases between them. CDR1 and CDR2 (germline): SEHNR, FQNEAQ (reference sequence). The CDR3, as DNA: TGTGCCAGCAGCTTAGAGGGGCGGAGAACTGAAGCTTTCTTT. Protein sequence: CASSLEGRRTEAFF. Full variable domain (rest looked up from reference TRBV7-9 and TRBJ1-1): DTGVSQNPRHKITKRGQNVTFRCDPISEHNRLYWYRQTLGQGPEFLTYFQNEAQLEKSRLLSDRFSAERPKGSFSTLEIQRTEQGDSAMYLCASSLEGRRTEAFFGQGTRLTVV.

The gene calls are TRBV3-1 and TRBJ1-2; the D gene is possibly TRBD1 (5 bases). The germline V gene encodes CDR1 LGHDT and CDR2 YNNKEL (reference sequence). The length of the CDR3 is 14 residues. Trimming took off 0 bases at V and 4 bases at J, with 9 bases between the two ends. CDR3 DNA: TGTGCCAGCAGCCAAGATGGGACCGCCTATGGCTACACCTTC. Translated, it gives CASSQDGTAYGYTF.

The V gene is TRBV6-5, the J gene TRBJ1-3; no firm D call. CDR3 length: 14 amino acids. Trimming cost V 10 bases and J 4 bases, with 17 bases left between them. Germline V gives CDR1 MNHEY, CDR2 SVGAGI. CDR3 in amino acids: CATTGFTSGNTIYF. Written as DNA, the CDR3 is TGTGCCACTACGGGATTTACCTCAGGAAACACCATATATTTT.

V gene TRBV27 combines with J gene TRBJ1-6, with TRBD1 matching 9 bases. J was trimmed by 4 bases and V by 5 bases; bases with no gene match: 6. The length of the CDR3 is 16 residues. Germline V lookup: CDR1 MNHEY, CDR2 SMNVEV (reference sequence). This CDR3 reads CASSPLDRGYNSPLHF. The CDR3 nucleotides are TGTGCCAGCAGTCCACTGGACAGGGGATATAATTCACCCCTCCACTTT.

This chain's CDR3 is CSALRDRVSTEAFF. The CDR3 DNA reads as TGCAGCGCCCTCCGGGACAGGGTCTCCACTGAAGCTTTCTTT. The V call is TRBV29-1, the J call TRBJ1-1; 9 positions match TRBD1. There are 14 residues in the CDR3. V was pared by 7 bases and J by 4 bases, with 10 bases of the junction left unmatched. Germline V CDR1 and CDR2: SQVTM, ANQGSEA.

The chain has TRBV3-1 and TRBJ1-5; D is possibly TRBD1 (5 bases). CDR3 length equals 15 residues. Germline-derived CDR1 and CDR2 are LGHDT and YNNKEL (reference sequence). V lost 0 bases to trimming and J lost 4 bases, with 10 bases between them. CDR3 protein: CASSQEGPGNQPQHF. The CDR3, as DNA: TGTGCCAGCAGCCAAGAGGGACCGGGGAATCAGCCCCAGCATTTT. The full variable domain, with the rest looked up from reference TRBV3-1 and TRBJ1-5, is DTAVSQTPKYLVTQMGNDKSIKCEQNLGHDTMYWYKQDSKKFLKIMFSYNNKELIINETVPNRFSPKSPDKAHLNLHINSLELGDSAVYFCASSQEGPGNQPQHFGDGTRLSIL.

The CDR3 spells CSVDWRGLGTDTQYF. The CDR3 DNA reads TGCAGCGTTGATTGGCGGGGGTTAGGTACAGATACGCAGTATTTT. This chain links TRBV29-1 with TRBJ2-3; 7 nucleotides agree with TRBD2. The germline gives CDR1 SQVTM, CDR2 ANQGSEA. With 3 bases clipped from V and 3 bases from J, the junction kept 9 bases outside the gene matches. The CDR3 has 15 amino acids.

This chain uses TRBV28 with TRBJ1-2; 8 bases agree with TRBD1. V shed 5 bases, J shed 10 bases, and the junction held 3 bases outside the gene matches. Germline CDR1 and CDR2: MDHEN and SYDVKM. This CDR3 is 11 amino acids long. The DNA for the CDR3 is TGTGCCAGCAGTGGACAGGGAACCTACACCTTC. The encoded protein is CASSGQGTYTF.

The chain recombines TRBV14 with TRBJ2-5; no definite D call. CDR1 is SGHDN and CDR2 is FVKESK in the germline V gene. CDR3 length: 13 residues. Trimming took off 1 base at V and 3 bases at J, with 6 bases between the two ends. CDR3 loop: CASSQVEKETQYF. CDR3 coding DNA: TGTGCCAGCAGCCAAGTCGAGAAAGAGACCCAGTACTTC.

The chain links TRBV4-3 to TRBJ2-7; 7 bases agree with TRBD1. This CDR3 region has 16 residues. Germline assignment: CDR1 LGHNA and CDR2 YSLEER. The J segment lost 0 bases and the V segment lost 3 bases, leaving 8 bases of the junction unmatched. DNA for the CDR3: TGCGCCAGCAGCCACGACGTAGGGACAGACTCCTACGAGCAGTACTTC. This codes for CASSHDVGTDSYEQYF.

The rearrangement uses TRBV2 and TRBJ2-7, with D possibly matching TRBD1 (5 bases). Deletions cut 8 bases from V and 1 base from J, with 9 bases between. Germline V gene sequence: CDR1 SNHLY, CDR2 FYNNEI. There are 12 residues in the CDR3. CDR3: CASHRQSYEQYV. CDR3 nucleotides: TGTGCCAGCCACAGACAGTCCTACGAGCAGTACGTC.

The chain is built from TRBV28 and TRBJ2-6; D is undetermined. V shed 5 bases and J shed 0 bases, with 11 bases lying between them. Germline CDR1 is MDHEN and CDR2 is SYDVKM. This CDR3 is 16 amino acids long. CDR3 coding DNA: TGTGCCAGCAGTGCCGCTACATACTCTGGGGCCAACGTCCTGACTTTC. Its protein is CASSAATYSGANVLTF.

V and J are TRBV4-3 and TRBJ2-1, with no clear D. Germline lookup yields CDR1 LGHNA and CDR2 YSLEER. The CDR3 loop spans 15 amino acids. Trimming removed 0 bases from V and 0 bases from J, with 6 bases in between. The CDR3 DNA reads TGCGCCAGCAGCCAAGAAGACGCCTCCTACAATGAGCAGTTCTTC. The encoded protein is CASSQEDASYNEQFF.

The chain is built from TRBV2 and TRBJ2-7; the D gene is possibly TRBD1 (5 bases). The CDR3 runs 13 residues. Per the germline V gene, CDR1 is SNHLY and CDR2 is FYNNEI. V dropped 4 bases and J dropped 6 bases, with 13 bases sitting between them. CDR3 coding DNA: TGTGCCAGCAGTGCCGACAGTAAATCCGAGCAGTACTTC. Translated, it gives CASSADSKSEQYF.

This chain joins TRBV20-1 and TRBJ2-1, with 8 bases lining up with TRBD2. CDR1 and CDR2 from the germline V gene are DFQATT and SNEGSKA (reference sequence). The CDR3 consists of 14 residues. With 5 bases clipped from V and 8 bases from J, the junction kept 11 bases outside the gene matches. The CDR3 nucleotides are TGCAGTGCTTCTAGGGAAGCGGGAGTGGATGAGCAGTTCTTC. Encoded protein: CSASREAGVDEQFF.